The rows below give T cell receptor beta chains drawn from one sample of a study of cytomegalovirus exposure and HLA in healthy donors. Method: immunoSEQ multiplex PCR; TCRdb's copy keeps in-frame clones and lacks some. The sample holds 150,000 to 200,000 clones; 70% to 80% are singletons and the top ten take 1.6%. Sequencing used PBMCs. The receptors were gathered from a woman aged 50 to 60 in good health and CMV-seronegative. Each CDR3 is given with its conserved first and last residue. D genes are given only for firm matches. A clone size is listed for some rows: how often the clone was seen (once, few, many), or a class if it is expanded.

J	D	size	V	CDR3	DNA
TRBJ1-4	.	.	TRBV5-1	CASSLRTPNEKLFF	TGCGCCAGCAGCTTGCGGACTCCTAATGAAAAACTGTTTTTT
TRBJ1-1	TRBD1	few	TRBV4-2	CASQVLGQGGTEAFF	TGTGCCAGCCAGGTCCTGGGACAGGGAGGGACTGAAGCTTTCTTT
TRBJ1-5	.	few	TRBV6-1	CASSEERDQPQHF	TGTGCCAGCAGTGAAGAGAGGGATCAGCCCCAGCATTTT
TRBJ1-6	.	.	TRBV7-9	CASSLHSGGASPLHF	TGTGCCAGCAGTCTTCACTCGGGGGGTGCTTCACCCCTCCACTTT
TRBJ1-6	.	once	TRBV7-2	CASSPRQDWGSPLHF	TGTGCCAGCAGTCCCCGACAGGATTGGGGCTCACCCCTCCACTTT
TRBJ1-1	.	few	TRBV6-1	CASGLNTEAFF	TGTGCCAGTGGGCTGAACACTGAAGCTTTCTTT
TRBJ2-4	.	.	TRBV7-3	CASSLGAANPAWYF	TGTGCCAGCAGCTTAGGAGCCGCTAACCCGGCGTGGTACTTC
TRBJ1-3	.	.	TRBV5-4	CASTHGGSGNTIYF	TGTGCCAGCACTCACGGCGGTTCTGGAAACACCATATATTTT
TRBJ2-7	TRBD2	.	TRBV5-1	CASSRRTTASGGRGEQYF	TGCGCCAGCAGCAGGCGGACTACAGCTAGCGGGGGCCGGGGTGAGCAGTACTTC
TRBJ1-6	TRBD1	once	TRBV7-8	CASSLYPTGVNSPLHF	TGTGCCAGCAGCTTATATCCCACAGGGGTAAATTCACCCCTCCACTTT
TRBJ2-5	TRBD2	.	TRBV9	CASSVGSGRLGLSRETQYF	TGTGCCAGCAGCGTGGGTAGCGGGAGATTGGGGCTCTCCCGGGAGACCCAGTACTTC
TRBJ1-4	TRBD1	.	TRBV6-5	CASSYSTGSNEKLFF	TGTGCCAGCAGTTATTCGACAGGGAGTAATGAAAAACTGTTTTTT
TRBJ2-1	TRBD1	.	TRBV28	CASSPNGQGDYENEQFF	TGTGCCAGCAGTCCAAACGGACAGGGGGACTACGAAAATGAGCAGTTCTTC
TRBJ2-1	.	.	TRBV5-1	CASSFLNTGILPDEQFF	TGCGCCAGCAGCTTTTTAAACACCGGGATACTACCGGATGAGCAGTTCTTC
TRBJ2-7	.	.	TRBV2	CASSRDTQIYEQYF	TGTGCCAGCAGCAGGGACACCCAAATCTACGAGCAGTACTTC
TRBJ1-1	TRBD1	.	TRBV11-3	CASSPTGQGFETFF	TGTGCCAGCAGCCCGACCGGACAGGGGTTTGAAACTTTCTTT